This TCR beta chain was captured in a study of shared clonotypes between healthy human individuals. Findings of the study overall: Clonotype sharing among donors likely depends on sequencing depth. Some naive CD4 clonotypes, 5% to 5.5%, turned up in common across a few donors.

A word on this clone: What it recognizes is unknown.

Donors had no recently reported acute infections or vaccinations and were HIV-negative. This CDR3 region has 15 residues. J lost 3 bases, V lost 1 base, and 3 bases had no gene match. CDR1 is SEHNR, CDR2 FQNEAQ, per germline (reference sequence). Only in-frame clones appear in the TCRdb table, and some are missing; sequencing was by immunoSEQ multiplex PCR. This table holds around 200,000 clones, over 85% found once. This chain uses TRBV7-9 with TRBJ2-7; 10 bases fit TRBD2. The TCR was taken from a woman aged 30 to 39 in good health. Sequencing input: naive CD4+ T cells sorted from blood. Specified subset: CD45RA+ positively selected. CDR3 sequence reads: CASSLGLAGDYEQYF. The DNA for the CDR3 is TGTGCCAGCAGCTTAGGCCTAGCGGGAGACTACGAGCAGTACTTC.